These T cell receptor beta chains were read from a single sample in a study of blood T cell repertoires in COVID-19. Profiled with immunoSEQ multiplex PCR; TCRdb holds only in-frame clones, not every one. Of about 350,000 clones in the sample, more than 70% were seen once. The sequenced sample was PBMCs or T cells enriched from blood (not recorded which). The receptor source for this set is a woman aged 30 to 39 who had been exposed to COVID-19. Each CDR3 is given with its conserved first and last residue. D genes are given only for firm matches. Some rows mark clone size as missing; the rest say once, few, many or name a class of expanded clone.

length	size	V	D	J	CDR3	DNA
14	NA	TRBV7-9	TRBD1	TRBJ1-6	CASSLRTGVSPLHF	TGTGCCAGCAGCTTAAGGACAGGGGTTTCACCCCTCCACTTT
13	NA	TRBV29-1	NA	TRBJ1-3	CSVEGISGNTIYF	TGCAGCGTCGAGGGAATCTCTGGAAACACCATATATTTT
13	NA	TRBV28	TRBD1	TRBJ2-7	CASTQGASYEQYF	TGTGCCAGCACCCAGGGGGCCTCCTACGAGCAGTACTTC
14	NA	TRBV7-8	NA	TRBJ1-6	CASSLTGVESPLHF	TGTGCCAGCAGCTTAACCGGGGTGGAGTCACCCCTCCACTTT
13	NA	TRBV12-3/TRBV12-4	NA	TRBJ1-2	CASSLAVQDGYTF	TGTGCCAGCAGTTTAGCGGTACAGGATGGCTACACCTTC
14	NA	TRBV7-3	NA	TRBJ2-1	CASSVGTSYNEQFF	TGTGCCAGCAGCGTCGGGACTTCATACAATGAGCAGTTCTTC
14	NA	TRBV7-3	NA	TRBJ2-3	CASSLSLSTDTQYF	TGTGCCAGCAGCTTGAGCCTTAGCACAGATACGCAGTATTTT
15	NA	TRBV28	TRBD1	TRBJ2-5	CASILNRGRQETQYF	TGTGCCAGCATCTTGAACAGGGGGCGGCAAGAGACCCAGTACTTC
16	few	TRBV16	NA	TRBJ1-2	CASSQSRVQGNGGYTF	TGTGCCAGCAGCCAATCAAGGGTACAGGGAAATGGCGGCTACACCTTC
11	NA	TRBV10-3	NA	TRBJ1-1	CAINGGTEAFF	TGTGCCATCAACGGGGGCACTGAAGCTTTCTTT
15	NA	TRBV3-1/TRBV3-2	TRBD1	TRBJ1-2	CASSPQGAFVDGYTF	TGTGCCAGCAGTCCCCAGGGGGCGTTTGTTGATGGCTACACCTTC
17	NA	TRBV5-5	NA	TRBJ1-5	CASSLGAEQPFNQPQHF	TGTGCCAGCAGCTTAGGGGCGGAACAGCCCTTTAATCAGCCCCAGCATTTT
17	once	TRBV9	TRBD2	TRBJ2-2	CASSATSGSVGTGELFF	TGTGCCAGCAGCGCGACTAGCGGGAGCGTAGGAACCGGGGAGCTGTTTTTT
16	NA	TRBV28	TRBD2	TRBJ2-1	CASRASGRSSYNEQFF	TGTGCCAGCAGGGCTAGCGGGAGGAGCTCCTACAATGAGCAGTTCTTC
14	NA	TRBV4-2	TRBD1	TRBJ1-3	CASSQVGPQGVGEF	TGTGCCAGCAGCCAAGTTGGCCCACAGGGGGTGGGGGAATTT
14	NA	TRBV9	NA	TRBJ2-7	CASSVADRSYEQYF	TGTGCCAGCAGCGTAGCGGACAGAAGCTACGAGCAGTACTTC
13	NA	TRBV2	NA	TRBJ2-5	CASSPGPKEAQYF	TGTGCCAGCAGCCCCGGGCCGAAGGAGGCCCAGTACTTC
15	NA	TRBV11-2	TRBD2	TRBJ2-7	CASSLGTSGSHEQYF	TGTGCCAGCAGCTTGGGGACTAGCGGGAGCCACGAGCAGTACTTC
14	NA	TRBV14	NA	TRBJ1-1	CASSQRQTDPEAFF	TGTGCCAGCAGCCAACGACAGACAGACCCAGAAGCTTTCTTT
13	NA	TRBV7-7	NA	TRBJ1-1	CASSLRANTEAFF	TGTGCTAGCAGCTTACGCGCGAACACTGAAGCTTTCTTT
11	NA	TRBV28	NA	TRBJ2-2	CASSRTGELFF	TGTGCCAGCAGCCGCACCGGGGAGCTGTTTTTT
14	NA	TRBV5-1	TRBD1	TRBJ2-1	CASSSLTGGNEQFF	TGCGCCAGCAGCTCACTGACAGGGGGCAATGAGCAGTTCTTC
21	once	TRBV3-1/TRBV3-2	TRBD2	TRBJ2-7	CASSLGAPRTSGRPRGYEQYF	TGTGCCAGCAGCCTGGGGGCCCCGCGCACGAGCGGGAGGCCGCGGGGGTACGAGCAGTACTTC
15	NA	TRBV28	NA	TRBJ2-7	CASSSGGQTSYEQYF	TGTGCCAGCAGTTCCGGGGGACAGACCTCCTACGAGCAGTACTTC
14	NA	TRBV18	NA	TRBJ1-1	CASSPGGGLAEAFF	TGTGCCAGCTCACCAGGGGGGGGACTCGCTGAAGCTTTCTTT
14	once	TRBV10-1	NA	TRBJ1-1	CASSEEGRNTEAFF	TGCGCCAGCAGTGAAGAGGGTCGTAACACTGAAGCTTTCTTT
13	NA	TRBV12-3/TRBV12-4	NA	TRBJ1-1	CASSSRTRREAFF	TGTGCCAGCAGTTCCAGGACACGCCGAGAAGCTTTCTTT
13	NA	TRBV9	NA	TRBJ2-2	CASRAGDTGELFF	TGTGCCAGCAGAGCCGGAGATACCGGGGAGCTGTTTTTT
15	NA	TRBV18	TRBD1	TRBJ1-3	CASSPRDRGRNTIYF	TGTGCCAGCTCACCCAGGGACAGGGGAAGAAACACCATATATTTT
16	NA	TRBV3-1/TRBV3-2	NA	TRBJ2-1	CASSQDSHQGNNEQFF	TGTGCCAGCAGCCAAGATTCCCATCAGGGGAACAATGAGCAGTTCTTC
14	NA	TRBV14	NA	TRBJ2-7	CASSFGGSSYEQYF	TGTGCCAGCAGCTTCGGGGGAAGCTCCTACGAGCAGTACTTC
15	NA	TRBV5-4	NA	TRBJ1-2	CASSLTGREDYGYTF	TGTGCCAGCAGCTTGACGGGGCGGGAGGACTATGGCTACACCTTC
16	NA	TRBV18	TRBD2	TRBJ2-1	CASSPGTKREAAEQFF	TGTGCCAGCTCACCCGGCACAAAGCGGGAGGCGGCCGAGCAGTTCTTC
13	NA	TRBV7-3	NA	TRBJ1-1	CASSLKWGDEAFF	TGTGCCAGCAGCTTAAAATGGGGAGACGAAGCTTTCTTT
15	NA	TRBV28	TRBD1	TRBJ2-2	CASSLYQGAAGELFF	TGTGCCAGCAGTTTATACCAGGGGGCGGCCGGGGAGCTGTTTTTT
18	NA	TRBV15	NA	TRBJ2-6	CATSRTAGLSSGANVLTF	TGTGCCACCAGCAGAACGGCGGGGCTGAGCTCTGGGGCCAACGTCCTGACTTTC
15	NA	TRBV11-2	TRBD1	TRBJ2-4	CASRPGTGGKNIQYF	TGTGCCAGCAGACCCGGGACAGGGGGCAAGAACATTCAGTACTTC
17	NA	TRBV3-1/TRBV3-2	NA	TRBJ2-2	CASSQDPGVTNTGELFF	TGTGCCAGCAGCCAAGATCCCGGAGTAACGAACACCGGGGAGCTGTTTTTT
14	NA	TRBV21-1	NA	TRBJ1-6	CASSPGTGGSPLHF	TGTGCCAGCAGCCCCGGGACAGGGGGTTCACCCCTCCACTTT
14	NA	TRBV18	NA	TRBJ2-5	CASSPPGQKETQYF	TGTGCCAGCTCACCACCCGGACAGAAAGAGACCCAGTACTTC
15	NA	TRBV14	NA	TRBJ2-3	CASSQEYTFTDTQYF	TGTGCCAGCAGCCAAGAATACACCTTCACAGATACGCAGTATTTT
16	NA	TRBV5-1	TRBD2	TRBJ2-1	CASSPRLADSYNEQFF	TGCGCCAGCAGCCCACGTCTAGCGGACTCCTACAATGAGCAGTTCTTC
14	NA	TRBV3-1/TRBV3-2	NA	TRBJ1-6	CASSQAVGESPLHF	TGTGCCAGCAGCCAAGCGGTGGGAGAGTCCCCCCTCCACTTT
16	NA	TRBV7-2	NA	TRBJ2-7	CASSLMRGIGSYEQYF	TGTGCCAGCAGCTTAATGCGCGGGATTGGCTCCTACGAGCAGTACTTC
16	NA	TRBV5-8	TRBD1	TRBJ2-6	CASSVDRTTGANVLTF	TGTGCCAGCAGCGTGGACAGGACAACAGGGGCCAACGTCCTGACTTTC
15	NA	TRBV14	NA	TRBJ1-6	CASSQDWTRGSPLHF	TGTGCCAGCAGCCAAGATTGGACAAGGGGGTCACCCCTCCACTTT
17	NA	TRBV6-2/TRBV6-3	TRBD2	TRBJ2-1	CASSYSKVLAGSVEQFF	TGTGCCAGCAGTTACTCGAAAGTGTTAGCGGGATCGGTTGAGCAGTTCTTC
15	NA	TRBV7-3	NA	TRBJ2-1	CASSYSVSSYNEQFF	TGTGCCAGCAGCTACAGTGTAAGCTCCTACAATGAGCAGTTCTTC
12	NA	TRBV12-3/TRBV12-4	NA	TRBJ1-5	CASSFGNQPQHF	TGTGCCAGCAGTTTCGGGAATCAGCCCCAGCATTTT
16	NA	TRBV5-6	TRBD2	TRBJ2-1	CASNLVGGSSYNEQFF	TGTGCCAGCAACTTGGTTGGCGGGAGCTCCTACAATGAGCAGTTCTTC
14	once	TRBV5-4	NA	TRBJ1-1	CASSLGGPGIEAFF	TGTGCCAGCAGCTTGGGAGGTCCGGGGATTGAAGCTTTCTTT
12	NA	TRBV2	TRBD2	TRBJ2-7	CATRLALYEQYF	TGTGCCACCCGACTAGCTCTCTACGAGCAGTACTTC